This T cell receptor (beta chain) was sequenced in a study of blood T cells in healthy people across ages. Sample-barcoded 5' priming and a J-beta primer mix drove a second PCR of roughly 6 to 12 cycles. A tag from a template-switch adaptor with 12 random nucleotides marked each cDNA molecule. A single record per CDR3 protein comes from TCRdb applying MiXCR to the 5' RACE reads. Counted here are 800,000 or so distinct CDR3 sequences, approximately 25% occurring once; the ten biggest clones make up under 4.5%. This clonotype was counted a few times. The antigen is not known. Trimming removed 2 bases from V and 0 bases from J, with 10 bases in between. The germline V gene has CDR1 SQVTM and CDR2 ANQGSEA. The CDR3 is 15 residues long. Study outcomes and limitations: Fewer expanded clones and more diversity marked long-lived versus aged donors.

The data were also submitted as part of a second study, on T cells of mothers and their children. That work contributes: For each mother, over 9 million TCR beta CDR3 reads were obtained, and for each child, a few million.

The chain recombines TRBV29-1 with TRBJ2-2, with a possible D match to TRBD2 (5 bases). The sample was blood. This clonotype was sampled from a boy younger than 18 in good health. The CDR3 DNA reads as TGCAGCGTTGAATTTAGCGATGCGAACACCGGGGAGCTGTTTTTT. It is translated as CSVEFSDANTGELFF.